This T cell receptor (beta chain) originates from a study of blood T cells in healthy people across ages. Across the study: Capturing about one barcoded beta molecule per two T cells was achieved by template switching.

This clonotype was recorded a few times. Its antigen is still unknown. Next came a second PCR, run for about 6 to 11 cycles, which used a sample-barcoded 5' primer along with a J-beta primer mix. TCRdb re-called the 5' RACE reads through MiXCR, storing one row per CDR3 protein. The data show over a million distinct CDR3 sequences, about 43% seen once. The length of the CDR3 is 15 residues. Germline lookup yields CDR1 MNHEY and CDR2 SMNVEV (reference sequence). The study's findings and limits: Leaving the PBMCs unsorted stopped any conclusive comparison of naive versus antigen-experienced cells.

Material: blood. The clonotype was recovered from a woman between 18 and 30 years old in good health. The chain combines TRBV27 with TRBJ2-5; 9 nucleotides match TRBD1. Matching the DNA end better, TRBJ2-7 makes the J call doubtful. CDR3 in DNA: TGTGCCAGCAGTTCCGAAGGGACAGGGAAGCACGAGCAGTACTTC. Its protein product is CASSSEGTGKHEQYF.